This T cell receptor beta chain is from a study of human T cells and chemical hapten exposure. Described time point: patch test 1, 2 weeks after DPC sensitization. The sample's treatment: therapeutic diphenylcyclopropenone sensitization with weekly scalp DPC. Blood sampling occurred before each patch-test application. One entry per CDR3 protein results from TCRdb running MiXCR on the RACE reads. The data hold 150,000 to 200,000 distinct CDR3 sequences, with roughly 15% observed a single time. This clonotype was observed many times. The TCR sequence derives from a woman in her thirties with alopecia areata. Some clones in this sample may be carry-over from other donors' samples. The sequencing here drew on whole blood, taken in connection with sensitization to the hapten diphenylcyclopropenone (DPC).

CDR3 sequence reads: CASGPAQGRGVNYGYTF. Written as DNA, the CDR3 is TGTGCCAGCGGCCCGGCACAGGGAAGGGGCGTTAACTATGGCTACACCTTC. This chain uses TRBV28 with TRBJ1-2, with D perhaps TRBD1 (6 bases). The CDR3 consists of 17 residues. Per germline, CDR1 MDHEN and CDR2 SYDVKM. The ends were cut back, 8 bases at V and 1 base at J, with 23 bases in the middle.